The rows below give T cell receptor beta chains drawn from one sample of a study of T cell responses to AZD1222 COVID-19 vaccine. Sequenced by immunoSEQ multiplex PCR; TCRdb stores in-frame clones only, minus some. This sample yields 89,000 or so clones, of which under 95% are seen a single time; around 30% belongs to the top ten. This specimen consisted of peripheral blood, obtained 28 days after the second AZD1222 dose. All receptors come from an adult who received the AZD1222 COVID-19 vaccine. The CDR3 runs from the conserved cysteine through the conserved F or W. The order of the fields is V gene, J gene, D gene, clone size, CDR3 DNA, CDR3 protein. A D gene is named only where the DNA matches it firmly. The listing skips clone size in some rows; elsewhere it reads once, few, many or a size class.

>TRBV10-3|TRBJ2-7|-|-
TGTGCCATCAGAAGTTCCAGCTACGAGCAGTACTTC
CAIRSSSYEQYF
>TRBV9|TRBJ2-2|-|-
TGTGCCAGCAGTGCAGACGGACAGAACACCGGGGAGCTGTTTTTT
CASSADGQNTGELFF
>TRBV10-2|TRBJ1-1|-|-
TGCGCCAGCAGTGAGTCAGGCAGGAACACTGAAGCTTTCTTT
CASSESGRNTEAFF
>TRBV4-1|TRBJ1-4|-|once
TGCGCCAGCAGCCAAGGGGCCGGACAAGCAACTAATGAAAAACTGTTTTTT
CASSQGAGQATNEKLFF
>TRBV29-1|TRBJ2-2|-|-
TGCAGCGTCCGTCACGGCCCTGTTGGGAACACCGGGGAGCTGTTTTTT
CSVRHGPVGNTGELFF
>TRBV24-1|TRBJ1-1|-|-
TGTGCCACCAGTGATTCCGACGGACCGAACACTGAAGCTTTCTTT
CATSDSDGPNTEAFF
>TRBV25-1|TRBJ2-1|TRBD2|once
TGTGCCAGCAGGAGAGGGACTAGCGGTAATGAGCAGTTCTTC
CASRRGTSGNEQFF
>TRBV7-9|TRBJ1-6|-|-
TGTGCCAGCAGCCTTCAGGGTTATTCACCCCTCCACTTT
CASSLQGYSPLHF
>TRBV6-5|TRBJ2-7|-|-
TGTGCCAGCAGCGAGCTAGGGGGGGAGTCCTACGAGCAGTACTTC
CASSELGGESYEQYF
>TRBV7-9|TRBJ1-4|TRBD1|-
TGTGCCAGCAGCTTAGGCGGGACAGGGGGGGAAAAACTGTTTTTT
CASSLGGTGGEKLFF
>TRBV5-4|TRBJ2-7|TRBD1|-
TGTGCCAGCAGCCTTACAGGGGGTCTCAACGAGCAGTACTTC
CASSLTGGLNEQYF
>TRBV6-6|TRBJ2-1|TRBD2|-
TGTGCCAGCAGTTACCGGGCGGGGGGGAAATACAATGAGCAGTTCTTC
CASSYRAGGKYNEQFF
>TRBV6-6|TRBJ1-5|-|-
TGTGCCAGCAGTCCGACAGGCAATCAGCCCCAGCATTTT
CASSPTGNQPQHF
>TRBV7-9|TRBJ2-1|-|-
TGTGCCAGCAGCTTAGCTCGGGCTAATGAGCAGTTCTTC
CASSLARANEQFF
>TRBV7-6|TRBJ2-2|-|-
TGTGCCAGCAGCTTAGGCGCCAGAACGAGCGCCGGGGAGCTGTTTTTT
CASSLGARTSAGELFF
>TRBV19|TRBJ1-6|TRBD1|few
TGTGCCAGTAGTTTCGACAGGGGAGATTCACCCCTCCACTTT
CASSFDRGDSPLHF
>TRBV7-8|TRBJ1-1|-|-
TGTGCCAGCAGCTTAAATTCCCGGAACACTGAAGCTTTCTTT
CASSLNSRNTEAFF
>TRBV20-1|TRBJ1-1|-|-
TGCAGTGCTAGTGGGGGCATGAACACTGAAGCTTTCTTT
CSASGGMNTEAFF
>TRBV27|TRBJ1-4|TRBD1|-
TGTGCCAGCCGGGGGACAGGGATTGAAAAACTGTTTTTT
CASRGTGIEKLFF
>TRBV27|TRBJ2-2|-|-
TGTGCCAGCAGTTTAATTGGTCAGAACACCGGGGAGCTGTTTTTT
CASSLIGQNTGELFF
>TRBV5-6|TRBJ2-3|TRBD2|-
TGTGCCAGCAGCTTTGGCCTAGCGGGACCTTCTTTCACAGATACGCAGTATTTT
CASSFGLAGPSFTDTQYF
>TRBV3-1/TRBV3-2|TRBJ2-1|-|-
TGTGCCAGCACCCCTGGGGGCCTTGTGTCCTACAATGAGCAGTTCTTC
CASTPGGLVSYNEQFF
>TRBV5-1|TRBJ2-7|-|-
TGCGCCAGCAGCTTGGGAGGGGGTTTGCGGGGTTCCTACGAGCAGTACTTC
CASSLGGGLRGSYEQYF
>TRBV9|TRBJ2-7|-|-
TGTGCCAGCAGCGTAGGTCACGGCTCCTACGAGCAGTACTTC
CASSVGHGSYEQYF
>TRBV5-1|TRBJ1-2|-|-
TGCGCCAGCAGCTTGAAAGGGTCGGGTGGCTACACCTTC
CASSLKGSGGYTF
>TRBV11-2|TRBJ2-3|-|-
TGTGCCAGCAGCGATACACTTACAGGCTACACAGATACGCAGTATTTT
CASSDTLTGYTDTQYF
>TRBV6-5|TRBJ2-7|TRBD1|once
TGTGCCAGCAGTTACTCGACAGGGACAGTATACGAGCAGTACTTC
CASSYSTGTVYEQYF
>TRBV9|TRBJ2-1|TRBD2|-
TGTGCCAGCAGCGTAGGCCCTAGCGGTAACTACAATGAGCAGTTCTTC
CASSVGPSGNYNEQFF
>TRBV28|TRBJ2-2|TRBD2|-
TGTGCCAGCAGTTTAATCAAGCGGGGTTGGGGGGAGCTGTTTTTT
CASSLIKRGWGELFF
>TRBV19|TRBJ1-5|-|-
TGTGCCAGTAGTATTCACCCTAGAGGGGTAGGTCAGCCCCAGCATTTT
CASSIHPRGVGQPQHF
>TRBV5-4|TRBJ1-4|-|-
TGTGCCAGCAGCCTCTATCCCGGCGAAAAACTGTTTTTT
CASSLYPGEKLFF
>TRBV5-1|TRBJ2-7|TRBD1|few
TGCGCCAGCAGCTTGGATGGGACAGTCTCCTACGAGCAGTACTTC
CASSLDGTVSYEQYF
>TRBV3-1/TRBV3-2|TRBJ2-7|-|-
TGTGCCAGCAGCCAAGGGACATCATTGGCCGAGCAGTACTTC
CASSQGTSLAEQYF
>TRBV7-2|TRBJ2-5|-|-
TGTGCCAGCAGCTTAGATCCAGCGGGTCTAAGAGAGACCCAGTACTTC
CASSLDPAGLRETQYF
>TRBV21-1|TRBJ2-1|-|few
TGTGCCAGCAGCGCGGGACAGGGAGACAATGAGCAGTTCTTC
CASSAGQGDNEQFF
>TRBV5-1|TRBJ2-7|-|-
TGCGCCAGCTCTCAGGGGCCAACCTACGAGCAGTACTTC
CASSQGPTYEQYF